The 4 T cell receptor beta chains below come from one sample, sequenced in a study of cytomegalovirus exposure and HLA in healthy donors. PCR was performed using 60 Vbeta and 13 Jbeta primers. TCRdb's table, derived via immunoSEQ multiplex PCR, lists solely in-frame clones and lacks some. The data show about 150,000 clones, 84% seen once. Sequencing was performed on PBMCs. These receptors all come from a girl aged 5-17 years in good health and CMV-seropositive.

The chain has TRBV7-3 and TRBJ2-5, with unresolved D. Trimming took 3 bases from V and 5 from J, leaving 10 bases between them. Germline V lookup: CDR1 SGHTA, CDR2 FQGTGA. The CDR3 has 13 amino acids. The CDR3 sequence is CASSFSIRETQYF. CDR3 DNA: TGTGCCAGCAGCTTTAGCATCCGGGAGACCCAGTACTTC. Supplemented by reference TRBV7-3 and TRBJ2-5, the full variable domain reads GAGVSQTPSNKVTEKGKYVELRCDPISGHTALYWYRQSLGQGPEFLIYFQGTGAADDSGLPNDRFFAVRPEGSVSTLKIQRTERGDSAVYLCASSFSIRETQYFGPGTRLLVL.

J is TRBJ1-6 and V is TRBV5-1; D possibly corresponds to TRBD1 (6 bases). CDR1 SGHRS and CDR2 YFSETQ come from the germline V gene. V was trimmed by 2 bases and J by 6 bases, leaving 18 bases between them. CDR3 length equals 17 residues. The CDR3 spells CASSFGPDSGLNSPLHF. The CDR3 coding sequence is TGCGCCAGCAGCTTCGGCCCGGACAGCGGACTTAATTCACCCCTCCACTTT.

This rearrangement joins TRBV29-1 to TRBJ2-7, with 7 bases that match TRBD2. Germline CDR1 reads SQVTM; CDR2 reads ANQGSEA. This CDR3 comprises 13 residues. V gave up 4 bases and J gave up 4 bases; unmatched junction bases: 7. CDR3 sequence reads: CSVGGGRSYEQYF. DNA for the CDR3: TGCAGCGTTGGGGGAGGGAGATCTTACGAGCAGTACTTC.

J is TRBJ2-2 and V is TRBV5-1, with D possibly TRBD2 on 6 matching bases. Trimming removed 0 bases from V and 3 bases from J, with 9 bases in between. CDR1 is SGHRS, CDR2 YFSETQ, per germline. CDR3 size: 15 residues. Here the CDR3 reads CASSLGSGDTGELFF. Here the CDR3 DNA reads TGCGCCAGCAGCTTGGGTTCGGGGGACACCGGGGAGCTGTTTTTT.